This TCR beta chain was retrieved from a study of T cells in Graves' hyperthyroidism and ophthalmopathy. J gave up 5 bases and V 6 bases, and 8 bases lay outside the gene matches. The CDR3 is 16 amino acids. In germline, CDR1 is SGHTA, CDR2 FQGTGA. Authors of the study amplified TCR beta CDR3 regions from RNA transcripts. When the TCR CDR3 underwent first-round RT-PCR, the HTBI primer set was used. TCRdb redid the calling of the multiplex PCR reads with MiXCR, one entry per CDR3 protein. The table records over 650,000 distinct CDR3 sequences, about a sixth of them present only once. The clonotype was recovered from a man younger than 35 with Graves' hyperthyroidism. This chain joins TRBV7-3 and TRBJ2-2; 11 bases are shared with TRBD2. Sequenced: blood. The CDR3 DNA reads TGTGCCAGCAGAATAGCGGGAGGGCCAATGACCGGGGAGCTGTTTTTT. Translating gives CASRIAGGPMTGELFF.